This paragraph reports one TCR beta chain. The antigen remains unidentified. Primers included in the PCR were 60 Vbeta and 13 Jbeta primers. As processed by the authors: Some 11 million shared chains were among the 60 million to 80 million unique TCR beta chains that a later analysis counted. Assay used: immunoSEQ multiplex PCR; TCRdb lists only in-frame clones, some missing. The V and J calls and clone size are taken from that table; D and trimming were inferred from the DNA. This table holds 60,000 to 80,000 clones, over 50% found once. The data originate from a study of cytomegalovirus exposure and HLA in healthy donors. Overall study results and limits: Diagnosis of cytomegalovirus status made by the classifier reportedly showed high specificity and sensitivity. Most CMV-associated TCR beta chains appeared HLA-restricted in a later analysis. Later examination showed HLA-associated TCR beta chains had greater clonal expansion than equally common others.

Trimming cost V 5 bases and J 7 bases, with 20 bases left between them. The CDR3 spans 15 residues. The germline gives CDR1 MGHDK, CDR2 SYGVNS. The sample comprised PBMCs. This receptor was taken from a man aged 30-40 years in good health and CMV-seronegative. The gene calls are TRBV25-1 and TRBJ1-1, with a tentative D call TRBD1 (5 bases). The CDR3 DNA reads as TGTGCCAGCAGTCCACCGGAGGGGCCGGAGGGTGAAGCTTTCTTT. Protein: CASSPPEGPEGEAFF.